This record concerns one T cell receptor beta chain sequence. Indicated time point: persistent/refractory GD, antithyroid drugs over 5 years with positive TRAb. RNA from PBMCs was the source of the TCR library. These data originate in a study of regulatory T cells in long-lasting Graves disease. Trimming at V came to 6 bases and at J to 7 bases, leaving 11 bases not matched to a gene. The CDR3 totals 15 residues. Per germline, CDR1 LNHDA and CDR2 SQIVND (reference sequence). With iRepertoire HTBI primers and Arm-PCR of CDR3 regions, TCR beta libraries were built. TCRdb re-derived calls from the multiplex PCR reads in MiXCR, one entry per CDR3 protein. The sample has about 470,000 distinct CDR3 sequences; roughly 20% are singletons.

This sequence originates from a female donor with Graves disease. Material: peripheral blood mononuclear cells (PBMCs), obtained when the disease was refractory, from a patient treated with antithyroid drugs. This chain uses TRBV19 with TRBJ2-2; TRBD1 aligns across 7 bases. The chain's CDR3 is CASRIPGGLSGELFF. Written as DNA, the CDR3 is TGTGCCAGTAGGATTCCAGGGGGTCTTAGCGGGGAGCTGTTTTTT. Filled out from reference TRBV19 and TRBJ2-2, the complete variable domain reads DGGITQSPKYLFRKEGQNVTLSCEQNLNHDAMYWYRQDPGQGLRLIYYSQIVNDFQKGDIAEGYSVSREKKESFPLTVTSAQKNPTAFYLCASRIPGGLSGELFFGEGSRLTVL.